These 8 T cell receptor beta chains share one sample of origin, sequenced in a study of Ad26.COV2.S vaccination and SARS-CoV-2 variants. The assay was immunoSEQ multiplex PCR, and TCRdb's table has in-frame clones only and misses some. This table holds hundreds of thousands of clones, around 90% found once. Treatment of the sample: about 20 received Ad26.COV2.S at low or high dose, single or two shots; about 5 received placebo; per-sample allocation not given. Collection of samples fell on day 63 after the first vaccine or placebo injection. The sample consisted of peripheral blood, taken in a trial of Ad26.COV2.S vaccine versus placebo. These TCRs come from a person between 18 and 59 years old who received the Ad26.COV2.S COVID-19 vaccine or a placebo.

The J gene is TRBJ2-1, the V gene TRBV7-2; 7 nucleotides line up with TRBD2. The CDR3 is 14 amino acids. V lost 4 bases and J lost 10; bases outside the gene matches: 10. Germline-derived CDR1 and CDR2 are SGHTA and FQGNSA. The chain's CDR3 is CASSSTSDSGEQFF. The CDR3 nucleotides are TGTGCCAGCAGCTCCACTAGCGACTCAGGGGAGCAGTTCTTC.

CDR3 region: CATSDLVEQYF. DNA for the CDR3: TGTGCCACCAGTGATTTAGTCGAGCAGTACTTC. The rearrangement links TRBV24-1 to TRBJ2-7; D ambiguous. Between the trimmed V and J ends, which lost 1 base and 6 bases, there was a span of 3 bases. Germline V gives CDR1 KGHDR, CDR2 SFDVKD. The CDR3 covers 11 residues.

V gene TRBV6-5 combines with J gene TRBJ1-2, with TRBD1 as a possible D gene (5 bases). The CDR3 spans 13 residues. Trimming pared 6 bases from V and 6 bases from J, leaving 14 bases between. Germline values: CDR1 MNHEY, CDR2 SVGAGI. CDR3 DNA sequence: TGTGCCAGCAGAACCACAGGCTTTAATGGCTACACCTTC. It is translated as CASRTTGFNGYTF.

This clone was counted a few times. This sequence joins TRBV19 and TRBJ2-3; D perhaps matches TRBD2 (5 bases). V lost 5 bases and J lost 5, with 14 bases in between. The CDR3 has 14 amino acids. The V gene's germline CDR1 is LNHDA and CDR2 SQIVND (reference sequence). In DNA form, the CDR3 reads TGTGCCAGTAGTCGGACTCCCGGACTAGATACGCAGTATTTT. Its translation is CASSRTPGLDTQYF.

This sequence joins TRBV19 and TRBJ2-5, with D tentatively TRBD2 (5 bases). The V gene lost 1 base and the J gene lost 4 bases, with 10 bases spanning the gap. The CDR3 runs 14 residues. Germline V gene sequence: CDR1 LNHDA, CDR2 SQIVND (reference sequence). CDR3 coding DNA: TGTGCCAGTAGTATAGGGGGAGATGGAGAGACCCAGTACTTC. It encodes CASSIGGDGETQYF.

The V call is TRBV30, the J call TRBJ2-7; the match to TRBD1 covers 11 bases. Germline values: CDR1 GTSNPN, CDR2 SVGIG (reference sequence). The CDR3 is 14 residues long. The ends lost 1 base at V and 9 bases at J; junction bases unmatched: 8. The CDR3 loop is CAWSEGQGVLGQYF. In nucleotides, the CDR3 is TGTGCCTGGAGTGAGGGACAGGGGGTCTTAGGGCAGTACTTC.

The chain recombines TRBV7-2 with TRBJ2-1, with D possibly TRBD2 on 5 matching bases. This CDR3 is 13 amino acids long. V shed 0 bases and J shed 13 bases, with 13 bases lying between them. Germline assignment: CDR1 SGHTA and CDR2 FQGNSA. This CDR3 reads CASSLARELGQFF. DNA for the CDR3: TGTGCCAGCAGCTTAGCAAGGGAGCTCGGACAGTTCTTC.

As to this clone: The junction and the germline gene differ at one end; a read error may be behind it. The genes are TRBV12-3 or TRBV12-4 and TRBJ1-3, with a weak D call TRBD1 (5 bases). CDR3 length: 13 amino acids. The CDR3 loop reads CASSLVMGVSGVF. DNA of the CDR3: TGTGCCAGCAGTTTAGTGATGGGGGTTAGTGGGGTTTTT.